This entry concerns a single T cell receptor beta chain. The antigen is unknown. A second about 6 to 12 cycle PCR used barcoded and J-beta primers. MiXCR, run by TCRdb on the 5' RACE reads, gives a single entry per CDR3 protein. The data contain 750,000 or so distinct CDR3 sequences, 25% of them seen just once; the ten biggest clones take up roughly a tenth. Per-sample yields of isolated PBMCs were at least 6.5 million. The sample belongs to a study of blood T cells in healthy people across ages. Study-level points and caveats: The unsorted PBMCs prevented any conclusive comparison of naive versus antigen-experienced cells.

V lost 7 bases and J lost 0, with 7 bases in between. CDR3 length equals 13 residues. These data are also associated with another study on T cells of mothers and their children. That report adds: For each mother, over 8.5 million TCR beta CDR3 reads were obtained, and for each child, about 3 million. Related and unrelated pairs show similar shaping of TCR recombination output by thymic selection.

The sequence was collected from a boy aged 10-17 years in good health. Source material: blood. The chain carries TRBV12-3 or TRBV12-4 and TRBJ1-3; D unresolved. In DNA, the CDR3 is TGTGCCAGCACCGACGACTCTGGAAACACCATATATTTT. Translated: CASTDDSGNTIYF.